The 13 T cell receptor beta chains listed next were all sequenced from one sample in a study of T cell repertoires in cytomegalovirus infection. TCRdb called the reads again in MiXCR, with one record for every CDR3 protein. The table has about 830,000 distinct CDR3 sequences, roughly 33% seen once. For these TCRs, the target antigens are not known. The specimen comprised cultured CD8+ T cells from PBMCs, sampled from culture after CMV antigen stimulation. Receptor source: a human donor in good health (CMV status not recorded). Some clones in this sample may be carry-over from other donors' samples.

The gene calls are TRBV7-6 and TRBJ2-5; 8 nucleotides agree with TRBD1. From germline, CDR1 is SGHVS and CDR2 FNYEAQ. CDR3 length: 15 amino acids. After removal of 5 bases from V and 5 bases from J, the junction contained 10 bases not matched to a gene. The CDR3 is CASSPTGDGGETQYF. In DNA, the CDR3 is TGTGCCAGCAGCCCGACAGGGGATGGGGGGGAGACCCAGTACTTC.

This clonotype was counted only a few times. This chain connects TRBV5-4 to TRBJ1-2; D remains unclear. Germline values: CDR1 SGHNT, CDR2 YYREEE (reference sequence). This CDR3 contains 16 residues. V was trimmed by 0 bases and J by 0 bases, leaving 12 bases between them. In nucleotides, the CDR3 is TGTGCCAGCAGCTTGGATAGCTGGGTGGCTAACTATGGCTACACCTTC. It translates to CASSLDSWVANYGYTF.

This chain connects TRBV28 to TRBJ2-1; 8 nucleotides match TRBD1. The junction had 4 bases not matched to a gene; V was cut back by 6 bases and J by 3 bases. The length of the CDR3 is 14 residues. Per the germline V gene, CDR1 is MDHEN and CDR2 is SYDVKM. The CDR3 DNA reads TGTGCCAGCAGCGGACAGGGTTACTACAATGAGCAGTTCTTC. Amino acid sequence: CASSGQGYYNEQFF.

The chain has TRBV6-6 and TRBJ2-1; D ambiguous. Trimming removed 0 bases at V and 7 bases at J, with 10 bases between. The germline V gene encodes CDR1 MNHNY and CDR2 SVGAGI (reference sequence). CDR3 size: 14 residues. The CDR3 region has the DNA TGTGCCAGCAGTTACTCGATGAGTGGGAATGAGCAGTTCTTC. As protein: CASSYSMSGNEQFF.

The chain combines TRBV7-2 with TRBJ1-2; D gene ambiguous. Germline V gene data show CDR1 as SGHTA and CDR2 as FQGNSA. The CDR3 is made up of 12 amino acids. Trimming pared 5 bases from V and 3 bases from J, leaving 7 bases between. DNA for the CDR3: TGTGCCAGCAGCACGGACGACTATGGCTACACCTTC. Encoded protein: CASSTDDYGYTF.

The sample holds a few counts of this clonotype. This rearrangement joins TRBV7-2 to TRBJ2-7; TRBD1 matches at 8 bases. J gave up 6 bases and V 6 bases, and 10 bases lay outside the gene matches. The germline CDR1 and CDR2 sequences are SGHTA and FQGNSA. The CDR3 loop spans 14 amino acids. CDR3 residues: CASSRTGLLAEQYV. CDR3 nucleotides: TGTGCCAGCAGTCGGACAGGGCTTTTGGCCGAGCAGTACGTC.

CDR3 DNA: TGTGCCAGCAGCTTAGAGGCTAGCGGCTCCTACGAGCAGTACGTC. This gives the protein CASSLEASGSYEQYV. The chain joins TRBV7-9 to TRBJ2-7; TRBD2 agrees at 7 bases. V lost 1 base and J lost 0; bases outside the gene matches: 3. CDR1 and CDR2 from the germline V gene are SEHNR and FQNEAQ (reference sequence). This CDR3 has 15 residues.

A few counts support this clonotype. The CDR3 region has the DNA TGTGCCAGCACCCATAGGCAGAGTAGCAATCAGCCCCAGCATTTT. It is translated as CASTHRQSSNQPQHF. V gene TRBV6-2 or TRBV6-3 combines with J gene TRBJ1-5; D not resolved. The CDR3 spans 15 residues. Germline CDR1 MNHEY, CDR2 SVGEGT. The ends were cut back, 7 bases at V and 0 bases at J, with 13 bases in the middle.

This clonotype was recorded a few times. This rearrangement joins TRBV7-6 to TRBJ2-3; tentatively, D is TRBD1 (6 bases). CDR3 length: 15 residues. Between the trimmed V and J ends, which lost 6 bases and 2 bases, there was a span of 15 bases. Germline V gene sequence: CDR1 SGHVS, CDR2 FNYEAQ. Here the CDR3 reads CASSSRQEYTDTQYF. CDR3 bases: TGTGCCAGCAGTTCAAGACAGGAATACACAGATACGCAGTATTTT.

This clonotype was seen more than once but under ten times. The rearrangement links TRBV7-9 to TRBJ2-2; possibly TRBD1 for D (5 bases). The V and J ends lost 1 base and 6 bases respectively, with 12 bases between them. Germline V lookup: CDR1 SEHNR, CDR2 FQNEAQ (reference sequence). The CDR3 loop spans 15 amino acids. This chain's CDR3 is CASSLGTPLAGELFF. The CDR3 coding sequence is TGTGCCAGCAGCTTAGGGACACCTCTTGCCGGGGAGCTGTTTTTT.

This clonotype was counted between two and nine times. This sequence joins TRBV29-1 and TRBJ1-2, with 12 bases fitting TRBD1. Trimming at V came to 6 bases and at J to 6 bases, leaving 5 bases not matched to a gene. The CDR3 has 13 residues. CDR1 and CDR2 from the germline V gene are SQVTM and ANQGSEA. CDR3: CSVPGTGGDGYTF. The CDR3 nucleotides read TGCAGCGTACCCGGGACAGGGGGCGATGGCTACACCTTC.

The rearrangement links TRBV29-1 to TRBJ1-2; D may be TRBD1 (6 bases). Germline CDR1 SQVTM, CDR2 ANQGSEA. The CDR3 covers 11 residues. V was trimmed by 7 bases and J by 1 base, leaving 7 bases between them. The CDR3 reads CSGQVNYGYTF. In DNA, the CDR3 is TGCAGCGGACAGGTTAACTATGGCTACACCTTC.

As concerns this clonotype: The CDR3 does not end in the conserved phenylalanine or tryptophan, so this is likely a read error. This chain connects TRBV27 to TRBJ1-1; TRBD1 matches 9 bases. V lost 3 bases to trimming and J lost 3 bases; unmatched junction nucleotides: 2. This CDR3 comprises 14 residues. Germline CDR1 is MNHEY and CDR2 is SMNVEV (reference sequence). The chain's CDR3 is CASSFGTGYTEAFS. DNA of the CDR3: TGTGCCAGCAGTTTCGGGACAGGGTACACTGAAGCTTTCTCT.